This T cell receptor (beta chain) was sequenced for a study of regulatory T cells in long-lasting Graves disease. V lost 3 bases, J lost 7 bases, and 19 bases lay in between. The length of the CDR3 is 17 residues. This clonotype was seen ten or more times. What it binds is not known. The authors built TCR beta libraries using iRepertoire HTBI primers and Arm-PCR of CDR3 regions. TCRdb passed the multiplex PCR reads through MiXCR, listing each CDR3 protein once. The sample has 400,000 to 500,000 distinct CDR3 sequences; under 25% are singletons. Study-wide results and limits: Preferential use of TRBV28, TRBJ1-2 and TRBJ2-5 was seen in persistent disease. It is possible that accuracy was reduced by the small size of the sample.

Time point reported: persistent/refractory GD, antithyroid drugs over 5 years with positive TRAb. With RNA extracted from PBMCs as input, the TCR library was made. The sequence came from a female donor with Graves disease. Source: peripheral blood mononuclear cells (PBMCs), taken when the disease was refractory, from a patient treated with antithyroid drugs. The genes are TRBV12-3 or TRBV12-4 and TRBJ1-6, with D maybe TRBD1 (5 bases). The CDR3 sequence: CASSLGRRQRINSPLHF. The DNA for the CDR3 is TGTGCCAGCAGTTTGGGCCGCCGACAGAGAATCAATTCACCCCTCCACTTT.